This TCR beta chain was recovered during a study of T cell responses to AZD1222 COVID-19 vaccine. Some clones are missing from TCRdb's copy, which holds only in-frame ones; the method was immunoSEQ multiplex PCR. The table lists tens of thousands of clones, 75% to 95% of them singletons. Broader study findings: Spike-wide vaccine-associated CD4 TCRs dominated at 160-218 and 743-854. Donors in the cohort were predominantly white British and more often female, and clonal diversity was possibly underestimated. The study found Spike-specific TCR breadth and depth rose after two AZD1222 doses. Repertoire sampling happened only post peak T cell response.

CDR1 and CDR2 from the germline V gene are LNHDA and SQIVND (reference sequence). This CDR3 has 14 residues. Trimming stripped 6 bases from V and 7 bases from J, with 16 bases between. Comments on this clone: Its target is not known.

V is TRBV19 and J is TRBJ2-1; D remains ambiguous. This TCR came from an adult who received the MenACWY meningococcal vaccine as a control. The input for sequencing was peripheral blood, taken 28 days after the second dose of the MenACWY control vaccine. The CDR3 nucleotides are TGTGCCAGTAGGTCGTCCCTGTGGAGTAATGAGCAGTTCTTC. Protein product: CASRSSLWSNEQFF.